Reported below is one T cell receptor beta chain. What it binds is not known. This sample was included in a study of T cells expressing NK-cell markers. Looking at the study overall: It was from sorted CD3+CD56+NKG2C+, CD3+CD56+NKG2C- and CD3+CD56-NKG2C+ T cells that TCR beta repertoires came. Seven of the eight sequenced donors were classified as HCMV-seropositive, and one was classified as seronegative. Whole-study results and caveats: Six or seven donors had dominant NKG2C+ clonotypes that comprised about 1.0-7.0% of their CD8+ T cells.

Following a re-call of the 5' RACE reads, TCRdb has one entry per CDR3 protein and lacks DNA. This sample's table reports 140,000 to 150,000 distinct CDR3 sequences. Germline V CDR1 and CDR2: SGHNT, YYREEE (reference sequence). This CDR3 has 13 residues. This sequence joins TRBV5-4 and TRBJ2-1; the TRBD1 assignment by TCRdb is unverifiable without DNA. The clonotype comes from a man aged 18-30 years in good health. Sequencing input: blood T cells: a sorted CD56 or NKG2C T cell subset, CD4+ or CD8+ T cells, or bulk PBMC T cells (not recorded which). The CDR3 sequence is CASSLGQGNEQFF.